The rows below give T cell receptor beta chains drawn from one sample of a study of blood T cell repertoires in COVID-19. Assay: immunoSEQ multiplex PCR; the TCRdb copy retains only in-frame clones and omits some. The sample comprises roughly 86,000 clones, about nine tenths of which are singletons, and under 2% rests with the top ten. The specimen sequenced was peripheral blood. These receptors all come from a woman in her forties or fifties in a cohort sampled during active COVID-19. Each CDR3 is given with its conserved first and last residue.

j_gene | v_gene | CDR3aa
TRBJ1-1 | TRBV15 | CATSRGPGVATEAFF
TRBJ2-6 | TRBV7-9 | CASSSFRGTGANVLTF
TRBJ2-7 | TRBV7-9 | CASSAGQIDEQYF
TRBJ2-1 | TRBV4-1 | CASRGLAGGGYNEQFF
TRBJ2-3 | TRBV2 | CASSQTRWADTQYF
TRBJ2-1 | TRBV5-1 | CASSLASGGPYNEQFF
TRBJ2-2 | TRBV4-2 | CASSQGWPAGGSDTGELFF
TRBJ1-1 | TRBV7-2 | CASSPRLGGTEAFF
TRBJ2-7 | TRBV15 | CATSRVFGTLGSEQYF
TRBJ1-5 | TRBV5-1 | CASSPGITGSNQPQHF
TRBJ2-7 | TRBV18 | CASSRDRGYEQYF
TRBJ2-7 | TRBV10-1 | CASSPGQRNHYEQYF
TRBJ2-1 | TRBV15 | CATSREATTLLYNEQFF
TRBJ2-5 | TRBV7-3 | CASSSQGAETQYF
TRBJ1-1 | TRBV14 | CASSSTVNTEAFF
TRBJ2-7 | TRBV21-1 | CASRKSIMGQNYEQYF
TRBJ2-3 | TRBV5-8 | CASSLRSTDTQYF
TRBJ1-5 | TRBV5-6 | CASSFRGSSNQPQHF
TRBJ2-3 | TRBV9 | CASSVSSGVESDTQYF
TRBJ2-7 | TRBV19 | CASSITWTGEDLYF
TRBJ1-2 | TRBV5-4 | CASSRGSDGRSYTF
TRBJ1-2 | TRBV20-1 | CSASKGASVGYTF
TRBJ1-6 | TRBV2 | CASLNSYNSPLHF
TRBJ2-7 | TRBV11-1 | CASSLVAGENYEQYF
TRBJ1-2 | TRBV6-5 | CASSYTPRGDGYTF